The 24 T cell receptor beta chains reported below all come from one sample, sequenced in a study of CD8+CD57+ T cells in acquired aplastic anemia. Genomic DNA provided the template from which TCR beta VDJ and CDR3 profiles were obtained. Each CDR3 protein is one row after TCRdb ran MiXCR on the reads. The profile covers hundreds of thousands of distinct CDR3 sequences, with approximately 32% appearing a single time and around 0.82% taken by the ten largest. Sequencing involved patients with CD8+CD57+ cell expansion previously shown by flow cytometry. The sequencing input was sorted CD4+, CD8+, or CD8+CD57+ T cells (not recorded which) from PBMCs. The receptors shown here come from a human donor with aplastic anemia.

V usage is TRBV15 and J usage is TRBJ2-1; TRBD2 matches at 11 bases. CDR3 size: 18 residues. Trimming removed 0 bases from V and 8 bases from J; junction bases left unmatched: 12. Germline CDR1 and CDR2: LNHNV and YYDKDF (reference sequence). The chain's CDR3 is CATSRDVSLAGGVDEQFF. DNA for the CDR3: TGTGCCACCAGCAGAGATGTCTCGCTAGCGGGAGGAGTAGATGAGCAGTTCTTC.

This clonotype was seen at least ten times. The chain uses TRBV7-3 and TRBJ1-1; the D is unclear. Between the trimmed V and J ends, which lost 6 bases and 5 bases, there was a span of 13 bases. The germline V gene has CDR1 SGHTA and CDR2 FQGTGA. The CDR3 is 13 residues long. The DNA for the CDR3 is TGTGCCAGCAGGGAGGGAGGGCTTACTGAAGCTTTCTTT. It is translated as CASREGGLTEAFF.

The V call is TRBV2, the J call TRBJ2-7; possible D gene TRBD1, 5 bases. Trimming removed 6 bases from V and 0 bases from J, with 21 bases in between. The CDR3 has 17 residues. Germline V gives CDR1 SNHLY, CDR2 FYNNEI. CDR3 in amino acids: CASSAGYGADHSYEQYV. CDR3 bases: TGTGCCAGCAGCGCTGGTTATGGGGCAGATCACTCCTACGAGCAGTACGTC.

This clonotype has ten or more counts. CDR3 residues: CASSPGTKAEAFF. The DNA of the CDR3 is TGTGCCAGCAGTCCAGGGACGAAGGCTGAAGCTTTCTTT. The genes are TRBV25-1 and TRBJ1-1, with D maybe TRBD1 (5 bases). The CDR3 covers 13 residues. Germline V gene sequence: CDR1 MGHDK, CDR2 SYGVNS. The V gene lost 5 bases and the J gene lost 6 bases, with 13 bases spanning the gap.

Notes on this clonotype: The CDR3 end shows no conserved phenylalanine or tryptophan, and so a read error is likely. The DNA is left out, because the CDR3 cannot be placed on it with certainty; the CDR3 is given as TCRdb lists it. The chain is built from TRBV19 and TRBJ1-3. The CDR3 length equals 8 residues, ends included. Germline loops: CDR1 LNHDA, CDR2 SQIVND (reference sequence). The CDR3 loop reads CASSFRGL.

Regarding this clonotype: A much larger clone sits a single nucleotide away, making a read error possible. The CDR3 DNA reads as TGTGCCAGCAGTCCGGGACTAGATACTGATACGCGGTATTTT. Translated, it gives CASSPGLDTDTRYF. The V gene is TRBV2, the J gene TRBJ2-3, with 8 bases matching TRBD2. This CDR3 is built from 14 residues. The germline CDR1 and CDR2 sequences are SNHLY and FYNNEI.

This clonotype was seen ten or more times. J is TRBJ1-5 and V is TRBV19; D unresolved. Between the trimmed V and J ends, which lost 6 bases and 0 bases, there was a span of 12 bases. This CDR3 region has 15 residues. The germline V gene has CDR1 LNHDA and CDR2 SQIVND (reference sequence). The CDR3 DNA follows: TGTGCCAGTAGACGTGTCGGTTATAGCAATCAGCCCCAGCATTTT. As protein: CASRRVGYSNQPQHF.

Concerning this clonotype itself: This could be a read error, since a much larger clone is one nucleotide away. The chain couples TRBV10-3 to TRBJ2-3; 12 bases line up with TRBD2. The CDR3 is made up of 14 amino acids. CDR1 ENHRY and CDR2 SYGVKD come from the germline V gene. The CDR3 DNA sequence: TGTGCCATCTCACTAGCGGGGGGTCAAGATACGCGGTATTTT. This translates into CAISLAGGQDTRYF.

This chain links TRBV7-3 with TRBJ2-4; D gene unclear. Trimming stripped 5 bases from V and 8 bases from J, with 10 bases between. This CDR3 has 12 amino acids. Germline V CDR1 and CDR2: SGHTA, FQGTGA. CDR3 in DNA: TGTGCCAGCAGCGTACAGTGGGACATTCAGTACTTC. This encodes CASSVQWDIQYF.

This clonotype was recorded at least ten times. V is TRBV19 and J is TRBJ1-6, with a possible D match to TRBD1 (5 bases). There are 13 residues in the CDR3. Germline V CDR1 and CDR2: LNHDA, SQIVND (reference sequence). The ends were cut back, 7 bases at V and 7 bases at J, with 11 bases in the middle. In DNA form, the CDR3 reads TGTGCCAGTAAGGGACGGAACAATTCACCCCTCCACTTT. It is translated as CASKGRNNSPLHF.

The rearrangement uses TRBV29-1 and TRBJ1-2, with 8 bases lining up with TRBD1. CDR1 and CDR2 from the germline V gene are SQVTM and ANQGSEA. The CDR3 sequence is 12 residues long. Trimming took 7 bases from V and 8 from J; bases not matched to a gene: 9. The CDR3: CSATDRARGYTF. DNA of the CDR3: TGCAGCGCAACGGACAGGGCGCGGGGCTACACCTTC.

This clonotype was picked up many times. This chain joins TRBV24-1 and TRBJ2-7; D gene uncertain. This CDR3 has 16 residues. V gave up 2 bases and J gave up 3 bases, with 16 bases separating them. Germline-derived CDR1 and CDR2 are KGHDR and SFDVKD. CDR3: CATSDSGRKGHYEQYF. The CDR3 DNA follows: TGTGCCACCAGTGATTCGGGCCGCAAAGGCCACTACGAGCAGTACTTC.

Of note for this clonotype: One end of the junction does not line up with germline, which may come from a read error. The rearrangement links TRBV10-3 to TRBJ1-1; D unclear. Germline V gene lookup returns CDR1 ENHRY and CDR2 SYGVKD. The CDR3 is made up of 14 amino acids. CDR3 DNA sequence: TGTGCCAGCAGTGACCGTGACTGGAACACTGAAGCTTTCTTT. It yields the protein CASSDRDWNTEAFF.

The J gene is TRBJ1-2, the V gene TRBV24-1; 7 bases align to TRBD1. V lost 2 bases to trimming and J lost 6 bases; unmatched junction nucleotides: 8. There are 15 residues in the CDR3. Germline CDR1 and CDR2: KGHDR and SFDVKD. CDR3 residues: CATSDSLRDSNGYTF. The CDR3 DNA is TGTGCCACCAGTGATTCCCTCCGGGACAGCAATGGCTACACCTTC.

The chain has TRBV11-3 and TRBJ2-1, with 12 bases fitting TRBD1. Germline-derived CDR1 and CDR2 are SGHNT and YENEEA. This CDR3 contains 16 residues. With V trimmed by 3 bases and J by 7 bases, 7 bases remained unmatched. The CDR3 spells CASSLTGTGGRNEQFF. The CDR3 bases are TGTGCCAGCAGCTTGACGGGGACAGGGGGCCGGAATGAGCAGTTCTTC.

This chain links TRBV5-6 with TRBJ2-1, with D maybe TRBD2 (6 bases). CDR3 length equals 15 residues. The germline V gene encodes CDR1 SGHDT and CDR2 YYEEEE. V lost 0 bases and J lost 6, with 13 bases in between. The CDR3 spells CASSLGRGRGNEQFF. In DNA, the CDR3 is TGTGCCAGCAGCTTGGGGCGGGGTAGGGGCAATGAGCAGTTCTTC.

The chain employs TRBV19 and TRBJ1-2; a possible D gene is TRBD1 (5 bases). From germline, CDR1 is LNHDA and CDR2 SQIVND (reference sequence). The CDR3 is 12 residues long. The V end lost 5 bases, the J end lost 8 bases, and 12 bases lay between the germline ends. The CDR3 sequence is CASSSARGGYTF. CDR3 DNA sequence: TGTGCCAGTAGTTCGGCGCGGGGGGGCTACACCTTC.

This clonotype was seen only a few times. This chain uses TRBV2 with TRBJ2-1, with TRBD2 matching over 13 bases. The CDR3 loop spans 16 amino acids. Germline trimming cut 2 bases from V and 6 bases from J; bases unmatched to any gene: 4. CDR1 is SNHLY, CDR2 FYNNEI, per germline. CDR3 DNA sequence: TGTGCCAGCAGTGAAAGGACTAGCGGGGGATTCAATGAGCAGTTCTTC. It specifies CASSERTSGGFNEQFF.

There are many counts of this clonotype. This chain joins TRBV7-2 and TRBJ2-7; D is unclear. V was clipped by 1 base and J by 4 bases, with 8 bases between them. CDR3 length: 13 residues. Germline CDR1 is SGHTA and CDR2 is FQGNSA. The CDR3 region is CASSLVSEYEQYF. The CDR3 nucleotides read TGTGCCAGCAGCTTAGTTTCCGAGTACGAGCAGTACTTC.

As DNA, the CDR3 is TGTGCCAGCAGCGTCCGGGACAGATCATACTATGGCTACACCTTC. Amino acids: CASSVRDRSYYGYTF. V gene TRBV7-8 combines with J gene TRBJ1-2; 7 positions match TRBD1. The CDR3 extends over 15 amino acids. Germline V CDR1 and CDR2: SGHVS, FQNEAQ. Trimming cost V 5 bases and J 3 bases; bases outside gene matches: 9.

This clonotype was picked up many times. The chain joins TRBV7-2 to TRBJ1-1; 10 positions match TRBD1. CDR3 size: 15 residues. The V gene end was trimmed by 2 bases and the J gene end by 3 bases; junction bases not matched to a gene: 3. Germline CDR1 and CDR2: SGHTA and FQGNSA. CDR3 sequence (DNA): TGTGCCAGCAGCTTAACGACAGGGGGCCACACTGAAGCTTTCTTT. Translating gives CASSLTTGGHTEAFF.

This clonotype was recorded a few times. The gene calls are TRBV2 and TRBJ2-2; D may correspond to TRBD1 or TRBD2 (6 bases each). V lost 7 bases to trimming and J lost 3 bases, with 12 bases between them. CDR1 and CDR2 from the germline V gene are SNHLY and FYNNEI. This CDR3 has 14 residues. CDR3 loop: CASTIRGDTGELFF. CDR3 nucleotide sequence: TGTGCCAGCACAATTAGGGGGGACACCGGGGAGCTGTTTTTT.

The rearrangement joins TRBV6-1 to TRBJ2-7; weak D call: TRBD1 (6 bases). Between the trimmed V and J ends, which lost 6 bases and 0 bases, there was a span of 18 bases. Germline V lookup: CDR1 MNHNS, CDR2 SASEGT. The length of the CDR3 is 16 residues. The CDR3 sequence is CASSDIGQRSSYEQYF. CDR3 bases: TGTGCCAGCAGCGATATAGGACAGAGGAGCTCCTACGAGCAGTACTTC.

This clonotype came up many times. The chain employs TRBV2 and TRBJ1-3; 8 positions agree with TRBD1. Germline V gene sequence: CDR1 SNHLY, CDR2 FYNNEI. The CDR3 consists of 15 residues. The V segment lost 4 bases and the J segment 1 base; nucleotides outside the gene matches: 3. The CDR3 nucleotides are TGTGCCAGCAGTGGGAGGACAGGGTCTGGAAACACCATATATTTT. Protein product: CASSGRTGSGNTIYF.